This T cell receptor (beta chain) comes out of a study of molecular identifiers for immune sequencing clone quantification. This CDR3 contains 14 residues. V lost 3 bases, J lost 7 bases, and 10 bases lay in between. Germline V gene sequence: CDR1 MDHEN, CDR2 SYDVKM. TCRdb ran MiXCR on the PCR reads and lists one entry per CDR3 protein. This table holds hundreds of thousands of distinct CDR3 sequences, 25% found once. The table lists this clonotype with many counts. Sample: naive CD8+ T cells from blood, with Jurkat cell RNA spiked in. The subset here: FACS-sorted CD8+CD4-CCR7+CD45RA+ naive T cells. The sequence came from a human donor in good health. Some libraries in this study had Jurkat cell RNA spiked in. This chain connects TRBV28 to TRBJ1-6; D is ambiguous. CDR3 region: CASSFLEYNSPLHF. The CDR3 coding sequence is TGTGCCAGCAGTTTTCTGGAATACAATTCACCCCTCCACTTT.